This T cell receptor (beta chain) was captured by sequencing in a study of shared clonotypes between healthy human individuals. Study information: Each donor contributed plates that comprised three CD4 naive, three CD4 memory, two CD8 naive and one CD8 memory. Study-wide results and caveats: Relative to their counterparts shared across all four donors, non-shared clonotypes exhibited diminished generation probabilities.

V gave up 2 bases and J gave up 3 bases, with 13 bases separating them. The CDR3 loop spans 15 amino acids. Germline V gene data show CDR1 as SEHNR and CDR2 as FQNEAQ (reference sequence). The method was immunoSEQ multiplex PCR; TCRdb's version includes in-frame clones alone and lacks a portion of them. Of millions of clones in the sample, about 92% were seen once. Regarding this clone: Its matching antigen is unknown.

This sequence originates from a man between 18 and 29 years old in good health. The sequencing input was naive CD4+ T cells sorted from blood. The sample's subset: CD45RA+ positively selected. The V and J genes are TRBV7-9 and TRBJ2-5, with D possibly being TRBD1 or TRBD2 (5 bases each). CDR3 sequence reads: CASSLYGTTEETQYF. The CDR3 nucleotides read TGTGCCAGCAGCTTATACGGGACGACCGAAGAGACCCAGTACTTC.